Included here is one TCR beta chain sequence, with context. Its target is unknown. Profiled with immunoSEQ multiplex PCR; TCRdb holds only in-frame clones, not every one. The sample holds 22,000 or so clones, approximately 72% seen once. The sample originates from a study of CD4 T cells in relation to SARS-CoV-2 and coronaviruses. As for the study in general: The HLA restriction of the shared crossreactive spike epitopes was mapped.

Regarding the study as a whole: Crossreactivity was assessed only for spike protein, not other viral proteins.

The unexposed donors gave CD4+ T cells in about 2011-2018, prior to COVID-19. Isolation of CD4+ T cells took place after approximately 10 days in culture. Testing used SARS-CoV-2 S/N and four cold-coronavirus spikes on unexposed-donor CD4+ T cells, cells permitting. With 0 bases removed from V and 2 bases from J, the gap between germline ends came to 8 bases. Germline loops: CDR1 SGHVS, CDR2 FQNEAQ. The CDR3 contains 15 residues. The chain combines TRBV7-8 with TRBJ2-1, with no clear D. The receptor was isolated from a human donor in good health. Sequencing input: CD4+ T cells from PBMCs, cultured in vitro. CDR3 DNA sequence: TGTGCCAGCAGCTTAGCAAGGCTAACCTACAATGAGCAGTTCTTC. It is translated as CASSLARLTYNEQFF.